These T cell receptor beta chains were read from a single sample in a study of T cells in Graves' hyperthyroidism and ophthalmopathy. TCRdb itself ran the multiplex PCR reads through MiXCR, one entry per CDR3 protein. The sample contains around 400,000 distinct CDR3 sequences, about a sixth of which appear only once. The sample comprised blood. These receptor sequences come from a young woman with Graves' hyperthyroidism that later progressed to Graves' ophthalmopathy. The CDR3 runs from the conserved cysteine through the conserved F or W. D genes are given only for firm matches. Not all rows give a size; the values are once, few, many and, for expanded clones, a class.

d_call	v_call	clone_size	j_call	cdr3_aa	cdr3_nt
.	TRBV29-1	many	TRBJ2-7	CSVAGAYEQYF	TGCAGCGTTGCGGGGGCCTACGAGCAGTACTTC
.	TRBV7-2	.	TRBJ2-5	CASSLDFEGGETQYF	TGTGCCAGCAGCTTAGATTTTGAGGGGGGGGAGACCCAGTACTTC
.	TRBV4-1	many	TRBJ2-7	CASSRFYSYEQYF	TGCGCCAGCAGCCGCTTTTACTCCTACGAGCAGTACTTC
TRBD1	TRBV7-6	.	TRBJ2-5	CASSVRDRGETQYF	TGTGCCAGCAGCGTCCGGGACAGGGGAGAGACCCAGTACTTC
TRBD1	TRBV6-2/TRBV6-3	few	TRBJ2-5	CASSSPAGTGETQYF	TGTGCCAGCAGTTCGCCCGCCGGGACAGGCGAAACCCAGTACTTC
.	TRBV20-1	many	TRBJ1-1	CSVLDRGGDGAAFF	TGCAGTGTCCTTGACAGAGGAGGGGACGGTGCAGCTTTCTTT
.	TRBV30	many	TRBJ2-7	CAWSPDSSYEQYF	TGTGCCTGGAGCCCCGACAGCTCCTACGAGCAGTACTTC
.	TRBV20-1	many	TRBJ2-5	CSARDRVAGTQYF	TGCAGTGCTAGGGATCGAGTTGCGGGGACCCAGTACTTC
.	TRBV27	many	TRBJ2-3	CASSLGGNPDTQYF	TGTGCCAGCAGTTTAGGGGGCAACCCAGATACGCAGTATTTT
TRBD2	TRBV12-3/TRBV12-4	many	TRBJ2-1	CASTRGSGGHNEQFF	TGTGCCAGCACCCGGGGTAGCGGGGGACACAATGAGCAGTTCTTC
.	TRBV3-1	many	TRBJ2-5	CASSQEREETQYF	TGTGCCAGCAGCCAAGAACGAGAGGAGACCCAGTACTTC
TRBD2	TRBV5-1	.	TRBJ2-7	CASSWTSATYERYF	TGCGCCAGCTCATGGACTAGCGCGACCTACGAGCGGTACTTC
.	TRBV7-8	many	TRBJ1-2	CASSPTRRGISYGYTF	TGTGCCAGCAGCCCAACGCGGCGGGGAATCTCCTATGGCTACACCTTC